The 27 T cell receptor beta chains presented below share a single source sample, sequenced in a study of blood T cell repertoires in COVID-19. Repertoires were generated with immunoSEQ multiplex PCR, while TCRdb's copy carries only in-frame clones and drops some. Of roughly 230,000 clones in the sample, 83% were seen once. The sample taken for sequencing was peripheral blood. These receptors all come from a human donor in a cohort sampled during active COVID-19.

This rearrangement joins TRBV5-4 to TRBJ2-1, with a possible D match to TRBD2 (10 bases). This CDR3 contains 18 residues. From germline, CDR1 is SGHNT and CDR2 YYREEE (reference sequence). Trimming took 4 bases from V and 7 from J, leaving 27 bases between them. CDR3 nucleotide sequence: TGTGCCAGCAGCACGGATGGGACTAGCGTAGGGACAGGGAATGAGCAGTTCTTC. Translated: CASSTDGTSVGTGNEQFF.

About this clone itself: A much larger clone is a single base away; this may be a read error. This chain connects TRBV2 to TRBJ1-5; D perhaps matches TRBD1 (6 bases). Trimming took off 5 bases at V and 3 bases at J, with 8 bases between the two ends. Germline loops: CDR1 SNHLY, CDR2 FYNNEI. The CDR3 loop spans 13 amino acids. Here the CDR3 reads CASSRTVNQPQHF. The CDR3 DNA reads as TGTGCCAGCAGTCGGACAGTCAATCAGCCCCAGCATTTT.

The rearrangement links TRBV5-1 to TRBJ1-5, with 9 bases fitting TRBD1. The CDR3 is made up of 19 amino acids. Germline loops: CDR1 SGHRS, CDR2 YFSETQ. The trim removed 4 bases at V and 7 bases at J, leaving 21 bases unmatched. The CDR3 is CASSPGTGGSSGHKQPQHF. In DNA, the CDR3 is TGCGCCAGCAGCCCGGGTACAGGGGGCTCGTCTGGGCATAAACAGCCCCAGCATTTT.

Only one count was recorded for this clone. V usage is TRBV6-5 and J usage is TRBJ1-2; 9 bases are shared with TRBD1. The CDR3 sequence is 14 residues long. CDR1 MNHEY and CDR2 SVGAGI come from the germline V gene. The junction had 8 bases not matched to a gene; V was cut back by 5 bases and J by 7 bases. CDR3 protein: CASSNDRGWFGYTF. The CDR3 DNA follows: TGTGCCAGCAGTAACGACAGGGGGTGGTTTGGCTACACCTTC.

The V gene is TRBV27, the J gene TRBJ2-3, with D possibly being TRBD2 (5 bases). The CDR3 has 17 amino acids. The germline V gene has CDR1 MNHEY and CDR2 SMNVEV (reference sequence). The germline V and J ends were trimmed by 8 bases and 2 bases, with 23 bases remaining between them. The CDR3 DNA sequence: TGTGCCAGCCGCTTGTCGGGAACCCAGCAAAACACAGATACGCAGTATTTT. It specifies CASRLSGTQQNTDTQYF.

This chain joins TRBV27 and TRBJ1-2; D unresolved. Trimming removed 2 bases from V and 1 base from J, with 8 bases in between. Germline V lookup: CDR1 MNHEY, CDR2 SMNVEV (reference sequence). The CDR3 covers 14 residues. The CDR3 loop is CASSLSKYNYGYTF. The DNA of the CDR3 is TGTGCCAGCAGTTTAAGCAAATATAACTATGGCTACACCTTC.

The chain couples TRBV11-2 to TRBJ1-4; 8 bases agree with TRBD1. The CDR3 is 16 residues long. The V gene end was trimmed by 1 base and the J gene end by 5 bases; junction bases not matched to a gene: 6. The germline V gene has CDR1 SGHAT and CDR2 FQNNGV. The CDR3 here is CASSLGGQAINEKLFF. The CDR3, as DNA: TGTGCCAGCAGCTTAGGGGGACAGGCGATCAATGAAAAACTGTTTTTT.

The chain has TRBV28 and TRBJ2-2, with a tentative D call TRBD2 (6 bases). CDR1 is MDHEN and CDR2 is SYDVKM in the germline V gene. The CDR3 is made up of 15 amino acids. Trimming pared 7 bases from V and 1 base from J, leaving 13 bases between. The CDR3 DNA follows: TGTGCCAGCATCTCGGGAGCGCAGAACACCGGGGAGCTGTTTTTT. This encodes CASISGAQNTGELFF.

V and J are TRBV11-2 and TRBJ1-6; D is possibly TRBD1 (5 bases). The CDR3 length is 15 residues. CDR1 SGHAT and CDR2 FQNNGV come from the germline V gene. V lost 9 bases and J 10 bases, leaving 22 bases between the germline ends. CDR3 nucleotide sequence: TGTGCCAGTCAGCTAAGATCCAGGGAGGAGTCACCCCTCCACTTT. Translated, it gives CASQLRSREESPLHF.

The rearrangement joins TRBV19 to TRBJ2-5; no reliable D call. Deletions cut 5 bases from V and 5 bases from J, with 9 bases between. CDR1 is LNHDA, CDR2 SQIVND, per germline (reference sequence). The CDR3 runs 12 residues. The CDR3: CASSPPGETQYF. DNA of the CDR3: TGTGCCAGTAGTCCTCCCGGGGAGACCCAGTACTTC.

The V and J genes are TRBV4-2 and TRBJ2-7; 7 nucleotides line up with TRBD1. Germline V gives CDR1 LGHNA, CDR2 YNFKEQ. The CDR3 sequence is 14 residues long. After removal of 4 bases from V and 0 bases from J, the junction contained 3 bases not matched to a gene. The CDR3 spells CASSPTGSSYEQYF. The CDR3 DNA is TGTGCCAGCAGCCCGACAGGGAGCTCCTACGAGCAGTACTTC.

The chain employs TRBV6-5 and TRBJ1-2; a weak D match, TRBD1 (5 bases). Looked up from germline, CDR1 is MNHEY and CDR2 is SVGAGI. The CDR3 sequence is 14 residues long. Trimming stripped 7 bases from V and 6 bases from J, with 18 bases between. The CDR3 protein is CASMAGVRSDGYTF. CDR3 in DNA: TGTGCCAGCATGGCGGGGGTTCGCTCCGATGGCTACACCTTC.

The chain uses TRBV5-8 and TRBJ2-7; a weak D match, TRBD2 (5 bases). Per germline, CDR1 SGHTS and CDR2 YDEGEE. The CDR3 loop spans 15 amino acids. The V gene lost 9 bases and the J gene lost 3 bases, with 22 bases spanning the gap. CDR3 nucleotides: TGTGCCACCAAATCCCTGGGCGGGTCGTACTACGAGCAGTACTTC. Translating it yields CATKSLGGSYYEQYF.

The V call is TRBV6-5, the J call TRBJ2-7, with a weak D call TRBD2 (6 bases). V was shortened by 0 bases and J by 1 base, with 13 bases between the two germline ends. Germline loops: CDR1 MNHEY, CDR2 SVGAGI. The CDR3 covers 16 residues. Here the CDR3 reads CASSYSIYGGSYEQYF. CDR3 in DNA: TGTGCCAGCAGTTACTCGATTTACGGGGGATCCTACGAGCAGTACTTC.

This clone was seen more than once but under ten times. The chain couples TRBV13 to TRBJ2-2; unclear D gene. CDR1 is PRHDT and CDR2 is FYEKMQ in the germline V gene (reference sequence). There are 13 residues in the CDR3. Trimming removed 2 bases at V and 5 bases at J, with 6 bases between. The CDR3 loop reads CASSLLVTGELFF. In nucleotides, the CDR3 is TGTGCCAGCAGCTTACTAGTGACCGGGGAGCTGTTTTTT.

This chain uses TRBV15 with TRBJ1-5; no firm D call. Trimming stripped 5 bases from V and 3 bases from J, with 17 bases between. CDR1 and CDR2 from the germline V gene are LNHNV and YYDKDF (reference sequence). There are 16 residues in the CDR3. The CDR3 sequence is CATSRTGSRANQPQHF. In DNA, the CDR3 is TGTGCCACCAGCCGAACCGGGTCGCGAGCCAATCAGCCCCAGCATTTT. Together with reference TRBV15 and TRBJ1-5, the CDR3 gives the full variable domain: DAMVIQNPRYQVTQFGKPVTLSCSQTLNHNVMYWYQQKSSQAPKLLFHYYDKDFNNEADTPDNFQSRRPNTSFCFLDIRSPGLGDTAMYLCATSRTGSRANQPQHFGDGTRLSIL.

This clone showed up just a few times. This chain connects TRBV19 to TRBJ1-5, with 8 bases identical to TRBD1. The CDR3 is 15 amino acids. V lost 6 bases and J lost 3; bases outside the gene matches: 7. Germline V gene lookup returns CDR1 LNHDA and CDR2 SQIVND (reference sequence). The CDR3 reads CASRNEQGVNQPQHF. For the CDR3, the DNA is TGTGCCAGTAGGAACGAACAGGGGGTCAATCAGCCCCAGCATTTT.

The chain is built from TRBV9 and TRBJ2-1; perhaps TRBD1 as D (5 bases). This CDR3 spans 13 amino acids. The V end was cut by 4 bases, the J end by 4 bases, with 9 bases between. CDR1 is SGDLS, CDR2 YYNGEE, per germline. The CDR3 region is CASSKQVYNEQFF. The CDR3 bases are TGTGCCAGCAGCAAACAGGTTTACAATGAGCAGTTCTTC.

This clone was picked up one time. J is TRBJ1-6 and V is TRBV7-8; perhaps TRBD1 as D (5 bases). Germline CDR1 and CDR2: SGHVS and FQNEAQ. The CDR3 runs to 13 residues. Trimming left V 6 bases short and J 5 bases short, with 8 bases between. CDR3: CASRTDDNSPLHF. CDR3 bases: TGTGCCAGCAGGACAGATGATAATTCACCCCTCCACTTT.

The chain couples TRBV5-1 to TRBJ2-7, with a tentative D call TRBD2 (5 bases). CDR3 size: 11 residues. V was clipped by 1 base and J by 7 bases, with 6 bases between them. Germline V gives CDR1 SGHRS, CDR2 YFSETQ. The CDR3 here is CASSLTGEQYF. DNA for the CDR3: TGCGCCAGCAGCTTGACGGGGGAGCAGTACTTC.

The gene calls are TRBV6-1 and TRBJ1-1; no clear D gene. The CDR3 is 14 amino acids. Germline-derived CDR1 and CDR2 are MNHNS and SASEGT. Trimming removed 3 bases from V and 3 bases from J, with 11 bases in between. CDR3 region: CASSDQVYYTEAFF. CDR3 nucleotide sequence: TGTGCCAGCAGTGATCAGGTTTATTACACTGAAGCTTTCTTT.

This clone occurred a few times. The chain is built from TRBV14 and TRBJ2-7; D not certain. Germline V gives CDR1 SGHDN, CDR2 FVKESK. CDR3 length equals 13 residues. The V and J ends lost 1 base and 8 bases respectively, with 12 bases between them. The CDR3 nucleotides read TGTGCCAGCAGCCAAGTAAGGTGGAGCAAGCAGTACTTC. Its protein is CASSQVRWSKQYF.

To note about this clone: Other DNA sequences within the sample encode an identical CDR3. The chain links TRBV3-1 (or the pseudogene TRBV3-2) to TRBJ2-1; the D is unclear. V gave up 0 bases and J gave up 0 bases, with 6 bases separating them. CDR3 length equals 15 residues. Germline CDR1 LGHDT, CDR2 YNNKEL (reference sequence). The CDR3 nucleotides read TGTGCCAGCAGCCAAGATCGCAGCTCCTACAATGAGCAGTTCTTC. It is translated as CASSQDRSSYNEQFF.

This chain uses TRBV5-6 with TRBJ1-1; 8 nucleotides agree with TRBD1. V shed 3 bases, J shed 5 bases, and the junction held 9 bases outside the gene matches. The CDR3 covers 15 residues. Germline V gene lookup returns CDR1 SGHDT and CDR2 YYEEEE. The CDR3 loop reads CASSSWGTGRTEAFF. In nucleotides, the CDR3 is TGTGCCAGCAGCTCATGGGGGACAGGTCGGACTGAAGCTTTCTTT.

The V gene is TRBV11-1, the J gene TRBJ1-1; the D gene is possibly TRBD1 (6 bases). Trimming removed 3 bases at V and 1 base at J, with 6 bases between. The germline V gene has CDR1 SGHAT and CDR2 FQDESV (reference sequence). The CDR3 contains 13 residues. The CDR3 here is CASSLGQNTEAFF. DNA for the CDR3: TGTGCCAGCAGCTTGGGACAGAACACTGAAGCTTTCTTT.

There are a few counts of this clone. As DNA, the CDR3 is TGCGCCAGCAGCCAAGATCGGGCGGGAGTACCTCCGAATGAGCAGTTCTTC. Protein: CASSQDRAGVPPNEQFF. The rearrangement links TRBV4-1 to TRBJ2-1; 7 positions agree with TRBD2. V shed 0 bases, J shed 7 bases, and the junction held 12 bases outside the gene matches. The V gene's germline CDR1 is MGHRA and CDR2 YSYEKL. CDR3 size: 17 residues.

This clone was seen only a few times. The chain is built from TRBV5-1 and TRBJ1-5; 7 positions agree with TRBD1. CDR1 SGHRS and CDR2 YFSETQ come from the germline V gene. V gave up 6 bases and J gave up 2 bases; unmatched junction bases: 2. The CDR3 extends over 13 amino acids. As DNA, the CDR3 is TGCGCCAGCAAAGGGACAGGCAATCAGCCCCAGCATTTT. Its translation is CASKGTGNQPQHF.